At least ten counts were recorded for the clone carrying this T cell receptor beta chain. Its specificity is not known. This record comes from a study of T cell repertoires in cytomegalovirus infection. Turning to the study itself: Indications of both CMV infection and matching HLA type were provided by public TCR beta signatures. Study results and caveats: In two of eight donors, the top clonotype was HLA-C-restricted CMV-specific. Cumulative frequency (of public TCR beta family members) identified carriers of CMV plus the relevant HLA.

TCRdb ran MiXCR on the reads and lists one entry per CDR3 protein. The table includes 350,000 to 550,000 distinct CDR3 sequences, approximately 33% detected once. The TCR comes from a human donor in good health (CMV status not recorded). Some clones in this sample may be carry-over from other donors' samples. Sequenced input: PBMCs.

The CDR3 DNA sequence: TGTGCCAGCAGTGACCTGACACTTTACTATGGCTACACCTTC. Its translation: CASSDLTLYYGYTF. V gene TRBV25-1 combines with J gene TRBJ1-2; D uncertain. The CDR3 has 14 amino acids. Trimming stripped 3 bases from V and 3 bases from J, with 11 bases between. Looked up from germline, CDR1 is MGHDK and CDR2 is SYGVNS.